Listed below are T cell receptor beta chains from one sample, sequenced in a study of blood T cells in healthy people across ages. TCRdb re-analysed the 5' RACE reads in MiXCR, keeping a single row per CDR3 protein. This sample yields hundreds of thousands of distinct CDR3 sequences, of which under 30% are seen a single time; 17% belongs to the top ten. Specimen: blood. These TCRs come from a woman older than 75 in good health. The CDR3 runs from the conserved cysteine through the conserved F or W. A D gene is named only where the DNA matches it firmly. Some rows have no size entry. The others give once, few or many, or a class for an expanded clone.

v_call: TRBV6-2/TRBV6-3; clone_size: -; d_call: -; j_call: TRBJ2-1; cdr3_aa: CASSWAVRATTTTTTKNEQFF; cdr3_nt: TGTGCCAGCAGTTGGGCAGTTAGGGCTACTACTACTACTACTACGAAAAATGAGCAGTTCTTC
v_call: TRBV5-1; clone_size: few; d_call: -; j_call: TRBJ2-2; cdr3_aa: CASSTHTGFTGELFF; cdr3_nt: TGCGCCAGCAGCACACACACAGGGTTCACCGGGGAGCTGTTTTTT
v_call: TRBV9; clone_size: many; d_call: TRBD1; j_call: TRBJ2-7; cdr3_aa: CASSPRAGGTYEQYF; cdr3_nt: TGTGCCAGCAGCCCTAGGGCAGGGGGCACCTACGAGCAGTACTTC
v_call: TRBV5-4; clone_size: few; d_call: -; j_call: TRBJ1-1; cdr3_aa: CASSSVRPSEAFF; cdr3_nt: TGTGCCAGCAGCTCCGTTCGACCATCTGAAGCTTTCTTT
v_call: TRBV12-3/TRBV12-4; clone_size: -; d_call: TRBD2; j_call: TRBJ2-3; cdr3_aa: CASRSSGSADTQYF; cdr3_nt: TGTGCCAGCAGATCCAGCGGGAGCGCAGATACGCAGTATTTT
v_call: TRBV28; clone_size: once; d_call: -; j_call: TRBJ1-2; cdr3_aa: CASSLSFAGQETQYFGPGYGYTF; cdr3_nt: -
v_call: TRBV5-1; clone_size: -; d_call: TRBD2; j_call: TRBJ2-2; cdr3_aa: CASSLNRGDTGELFF; cdr3_nt: TGCGCCAGCAGCTTGAATCGGGGGGACACCGGGGAGCTGTTTTTT
v_call: TRBV29-1; clone_size: -; d_call: -; j_call: TRBJ2-3; cdr3_aa: CSGYRDVSAAGIKTSVPSTDTQYF; cdr3_nt: TGCAGCGGATACAGGGATGTATCAGCCGCGGGGATAAAAACTAGCGTACCTAGCACAGATACGCAGTATTTT
v_call: TRBV5-1; clone_size: many; d_call: -; j_call: TRBJ2-1; cdr3_aa: CASTIIQGNVNEQFF; cdr3_nt: TGCGCCAGCACTATTATTCAGGGTAACGTCAATGAGCAGTTCTTC
v_call: TRBV5-5; clone_size: -; d_call: -; j_call: TRBJ1-6; cdr3_aa: CASSSQTRSYNSPLHF; cdr3_nt: TGTGCCAGCAGCTCTCAAACAAGATCCTATAATTCACCCCTCCACTTT
v_call: TRBV5-1; clone_size: many; d_call: -; j_call: TRBJ2-7; cdr3_aa: CASSLDQYEQYF; cdr3_nt: TGTGCCAGCAGCTTAGACCAATACGAGCAGTACTTC
v_call: TRBV20-1; clone_size: many; d_call: -; j_call: TRBJ2-5; cdr3_aa: CSAIDRDNQETQYF; cdr3_nt: TGCAGTGCAATCGACCGGGACAACCAAGAGACCCAGTACTTC
v_call: TRBV20-1; clone_size: many; d_call: TRBD2; j_call: TRBJ2-3; cdr3_aa: CSARLAGATDTQYF; cdr3_nt: TGCAGTGCTAGACTAGCGGGGGCTACAGATACGCAGTATTTT
v_call: TRBV21-1; clone_size: -; d_call: -; j_call: TRBJ1-2; cdr3_aa: CASSPSRGQHYGYTF; cdr3_nt: TGTGCCAGCAGCCCCTCCCGCGGACAGCACTATGGCTACACCTTC
v_call: TRBV6-2/TRBV6-3; clone_size: many; d_call: TRBD1; j_call: TRBJ1-2; cdr3_aa: CASSWTGDYQESGYTF; cdr3_nt: TGTGCCAGCAGCTGGACAGGGGATTATCAAGAATCGGGCTACACCTTC
v_call: TRBV6-2/TRBV6-3; clone_size: many; d_call: TRBD1; j_call: TRBJ2-7; cdr3_aa: CASSYMTGNMYEQYF; cdr3_nt: TGTGCCAGCAGTTACATGACAGGGAACATGTACGAGCAGTACTTC
v_call: TRBV9; clone_size: few; d_call: TRBD2; j_call: TRBJ2-3; cdr3_aa: CASSVESLAGVTDTQYF; cdr3_nt: TGTGCCAGCAGCGTAGAGTCCCTAGCGGGGGTTACAGATACGCAGTATTTT
v_call: TRBV6-2/TRBV6-3; clone_size: few; d_call: -; j_call: TRBJ1-1; cdr3_aa: CASSRRITNTEAFF; cdr3_nt: TGTGCCAGCAGCCGACGGATTACTAACACTGAAGCTTTCTTT
v_call: TRBV5-5; clone_size: -; d_call: -; j_call: TRBJ2-1; cdr3_aa: CASSSPGRSEQFF; cdr3_nt: TGTGCCAGCAGCTCTCCGGGACGTTCAGAGCAGTTCTTC
v_call: TRBV25-1; clone_size: -; d_call: TRBD2; j_call: TRBJ2-1; cdr3_aa: CASSLTQLAGEYNEQFF; cdr3_nt: TGTGCCAGCAGTCTAACCCAACTAGCGGGGGAGTACAATGAGCAGTTCTTC
v_call: TRBV7-2; clone_size: many; d_call: -; j_call: TRBJ2-5; cdr3_aa: CASSFRRGPQETQYF; cdr3_nt: TGTGCCAGCAGCTTTAGGCGGGGACCACAAGAGACCCAGTACTTC
v_call: TRBV7-2; clone_size: few; d_call: -; j_call: TRBJ2-7; cdr3_aa: CASSFTGLAEQYF; cdr3_nt: TGTGCCAGCAGCTTCACAGGGCTCGCCGAGCAGTACTTC
v_call: TRBV4-1; clone_size: -; d_call: -; j_call: TRBJ1-5; cdr3_aa: CASSQEHRSPSQPQHF; cdr3_nt: TGCGCCAGCAGCCAAGAACACAGGTCTCCCAGCCAGCCCCAGCATTTT
v_call: TRBV6-2/TRBV6-3; clone_size: many; d_call: TRBD2; j_call: TRBJ2-4; cdr3_aa: CASSSQTSGRNIQYF; cdr3_nt: TGTGCCAGCAGTTCCCAAACTAGCGGGAGAAACATTCAGTACTTC
v_call: TRBV20-1; clone_size: -; d_call: TRBD2; j_call: TRBJ2-7; cdr3_aa: CSAPSLSGRAAYNEQYF; cdr3_nt: TGCAGTGCGCCCTCACTTAGCGGGAGGGCCGCTTACAATGAGCAGTACTTC
v_call: TRBV6-2/TRBV6-3; clone_size: -; d_call: TRBD1; j_call: TRBJ1-2; cdr3_aa: CASSYSNRGFDYGYTF; cdr3_nt: TGTGCCAGCAGTTACTCGAACAGGGGGTTCGACTATGGCTACACCTTC
v_call: TRBV7-2; clone_size: many; d_call: -; j_call: TRBJ2-7; cdr3_aa: CASSPPEGPYEQYF; cdr3_nt: TGTGCCAGCAGCCCGCCAGAGGGTCCCTACGAGCAGTACTTC
v_call: TRBV11-2; clone_size: few; d_call: -; j_call: TRBJ1-2; cdr3_aa: CASSPGGSQGTTF; cdr3_nt: TGTGCCAGCAGCCCAGGAGGGTCTCAGGGGACCACCTTC
v_call: TRBV12-3/TRBV12-4; clone_size: many; d_call: -; j_call: TRBJ2-3; cdr3_aa: CASSFARASTDTQYF; cdr3_nt: TGTGCCAGCAGTTTTGCGCGGGCTAGCACAGATACGCAGTATTTT
v_call: TRBV6-2/TRBV6-3; clone_size: few; d_call: -; j_call: TRBJ1-2; cdr3_aa: CASRLHDNYGYTF; cdr3_nt: TGTGCCAGCAGACTACACGATAACTATGGCTACACCTTC
v_call: TRBV6-2/TRBV6-3; clone_size: few; d_call: -; j_call: TRBJ1-1; cdr3_aa: CASTSWSSRGTEAFF; cdr3_nt: TGTGCCAGCACCTCTTGGTCGTCCCGGGGGACTGAAGCTTTCTTT
v_call: TRBV29-1; clone_size: many; d_call: -; j_call: TRBJ1-2; cdr3_aa: CSVEDIGRVDGYTF; cdr3_nt: TGCAGCGTTGAAGATATTGGGCGGGTGGATGGCTACACCTTC
v_call: TRBV7-2; clone_size: many; d_call: TRBD2; j_call: TRBJ2-3; cdr3_aa: CASSLRWLAGFSTDTQYF; cdr3_nt: TGTGCCAGCAGCTTAAGGTGGCTAGCGGGTTTTAGCACAGATACGCAGTATTTT
v_call: TRBV7-8; clone_size: few; d_call: -; j_call: TRBJ1-2; cdr3_aa: CASSLDGGAYGYTF; cdr3_nt: TGTGCCAGCAGCTTGGATGGGGGGGCCTATGGCTACACCTTC
v_call: TRBV9; clone_size: -; d_call: TRBD2; j_call: TRBJ2-7; cdr3_aa: CASSVSGGVYEQYF; cdr3_nt: TGTGCCAGCAGCGTTAGCGGGGGGGTCTACGAGCAGTACTTC
v_call: TRBV20-1; clone_size: many; d_call: TRBD2; j_call: TRBJ2-7; cdr3_aa: CSARKPSGGVEQYF; cdr3_nt: TGCAGTGCTAGGAAGCCTAGCGGGGGGGTTGAGCAGTACTTC
v_call: TRBV6-2/TRBV6-3; clone_size: -; d_call: TRBD1; j_call: TRBJ2-7; cdr3_aa: CASRNPTGDEQYF; cdr3_nt: TGTGCCAGCAGGAATCCAACAGGGGATGAGCAGTACTTC
v_call: TRBV20-1; clone_size: -; d_call: -; j_call: TRBJ1-6; cdr3_aa: CSARPRGDSPLHF; cdr3_nt: TGCAGTGCTAGACCCAGGGGAGATTCACCCCTCCACTTT
v_call: TRBV29-1; clone_size: -; d_call: -; j_call: TRBJ2-6; cdr3_aa: CSVGTGYSGANVLTF; cdr3_nt: TGCAGCGTTGGAACAGGTTATTCTGGGGCCAACGTCCTGACTTTC
v_call: TRBV6-2/TRBV6-3; clone_size: few; d_call: -; j_call: TRBJ2-2; cdr3_aa: CASSYGRTDTGELFF; cdr3_nt: TGTGCCAGCAGTTATGGTCGGACCGACACCGGGGAGCTGTTTTTT
v_call: TRBV7-9; clone_size: -; d_call: -; j_call: TRBJ1-2; cdr3_aa: CASSTLGTRSFSNYGYTF; cdr3_nt: TGTGCCAGCAGCACCCTCGGGACCAGGAGTTTTTCGAACTATGGCTACACCTTC
v_call: TRBV25-1; clone_size: many; d_call: TRBD2; j_call: TRBJ2-3; cdr3_aa: CASSFSGGLGDTQYF; cdr3_nt: TGTGCCAGCAGTTTCAGCGGGGGGCTAGGAGATACGCAGTATTTT